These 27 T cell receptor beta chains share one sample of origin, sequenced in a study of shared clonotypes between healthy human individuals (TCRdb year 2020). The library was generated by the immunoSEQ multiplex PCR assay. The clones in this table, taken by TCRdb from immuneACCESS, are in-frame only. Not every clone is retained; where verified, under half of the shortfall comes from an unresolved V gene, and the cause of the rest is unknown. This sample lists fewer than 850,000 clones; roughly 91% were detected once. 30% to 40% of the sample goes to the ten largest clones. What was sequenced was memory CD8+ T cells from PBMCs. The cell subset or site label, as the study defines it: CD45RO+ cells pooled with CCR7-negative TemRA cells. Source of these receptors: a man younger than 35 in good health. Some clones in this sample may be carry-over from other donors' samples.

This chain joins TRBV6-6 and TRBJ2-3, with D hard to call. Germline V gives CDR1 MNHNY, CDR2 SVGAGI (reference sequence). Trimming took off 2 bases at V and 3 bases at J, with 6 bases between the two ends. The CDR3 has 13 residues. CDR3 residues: CASSYGITDTQYF. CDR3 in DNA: TGTGCCAGCAGTTACGGGATAACAGATACGCAGTATTTT.

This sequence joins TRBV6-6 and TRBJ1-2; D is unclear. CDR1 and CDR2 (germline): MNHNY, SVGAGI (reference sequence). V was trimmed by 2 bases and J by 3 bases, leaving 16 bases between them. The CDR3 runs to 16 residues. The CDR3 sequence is CASSYPTLLRDYGYTF. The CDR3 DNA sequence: TGTGCCAGCAGTTACCCTACACTCCTACGGGACTATGGCTACACCTTC.

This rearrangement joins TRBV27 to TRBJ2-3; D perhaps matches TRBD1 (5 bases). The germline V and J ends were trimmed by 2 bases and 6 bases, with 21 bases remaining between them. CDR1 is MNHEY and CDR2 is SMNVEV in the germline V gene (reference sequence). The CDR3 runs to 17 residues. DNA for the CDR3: TGTGCCAGCAGTTTACTGCCGTTAGTGGAAGCAGGGGATACGCAGTATTTT. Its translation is CASSLLPLVEAGDTQYF.

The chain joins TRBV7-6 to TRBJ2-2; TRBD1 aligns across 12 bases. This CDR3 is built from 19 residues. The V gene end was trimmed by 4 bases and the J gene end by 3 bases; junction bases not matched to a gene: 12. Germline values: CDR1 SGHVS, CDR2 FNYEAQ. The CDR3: CASSSGTGGTLTYTGELFF. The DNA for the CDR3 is TGTGCCAGCAGCTCCGGGACAGGGGGCACTCTTACCTACACCGGGGAGCTGTTTTTT.

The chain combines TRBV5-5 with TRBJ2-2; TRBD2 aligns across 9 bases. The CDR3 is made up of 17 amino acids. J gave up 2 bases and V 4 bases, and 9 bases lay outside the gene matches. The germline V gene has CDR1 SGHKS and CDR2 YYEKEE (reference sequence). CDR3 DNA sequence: TGTGCCAGCAGCCATAAAATAGCGGGGGTTAACACCGGGGAGCTGTTTTTT. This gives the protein CASSHKIAGVNTGELFF.

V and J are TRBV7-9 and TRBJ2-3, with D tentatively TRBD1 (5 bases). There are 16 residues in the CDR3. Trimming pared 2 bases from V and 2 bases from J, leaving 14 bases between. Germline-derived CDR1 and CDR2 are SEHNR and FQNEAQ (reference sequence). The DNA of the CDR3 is TGTGCCAGCAGCTTACCCCGTTCAGGGCCCACAGATACGCAGTATTTT. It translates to CASSLPRSGPTDTQYF.

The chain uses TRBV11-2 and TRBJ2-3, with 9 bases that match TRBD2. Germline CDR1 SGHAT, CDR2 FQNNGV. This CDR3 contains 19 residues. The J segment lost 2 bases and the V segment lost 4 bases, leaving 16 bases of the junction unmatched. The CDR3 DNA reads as TGTGCCAGCAGCTCCTTCGGACTAGCGCCTAGAAAGGACACAGATACGCAGTATTTT. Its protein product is CASSSFGLAPRKDTDTQYF. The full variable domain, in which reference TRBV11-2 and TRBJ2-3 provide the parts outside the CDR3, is EAGVAQSPRYKIIEKRQSVAFWCNPISGHATLYWYQQILGQGPKLLIQFQNNGVVDDSQLPKDRFSAERLKGVDSTLKIQPAKLEDSAVYLCASSSFGLAPRKDTDTQYFGPGTRLTVL.

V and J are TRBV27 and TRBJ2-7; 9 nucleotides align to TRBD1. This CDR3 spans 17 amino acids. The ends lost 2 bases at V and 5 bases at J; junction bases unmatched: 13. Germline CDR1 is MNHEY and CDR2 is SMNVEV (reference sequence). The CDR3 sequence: CASSLGDRVRSGDEQYF. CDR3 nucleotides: TGTGCCAGCAGTTTAGGGGACAGGGTTCGAAGTGGAGACGAGCAGTACTTC.

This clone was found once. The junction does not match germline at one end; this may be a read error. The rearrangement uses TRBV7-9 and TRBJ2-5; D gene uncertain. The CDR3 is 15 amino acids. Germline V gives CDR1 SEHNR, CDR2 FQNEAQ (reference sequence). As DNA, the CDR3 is TGTGCCAGCAGCTTACCCGGGCCCCGAATGTCCCCATCGGACTTC. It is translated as CASSLPGPRMSPSDF. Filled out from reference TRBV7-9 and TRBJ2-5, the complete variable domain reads DTGVSQNPRHKITKRGQNVTFRCDPISEHNRLYWYRQTLGQGPEFLTYFQNEAQLEKSRLLSDRFSAERPKGSFSTLEIQRTEQGDSAMYLCASSLPGPRMSPSDFGPGTRLLVL.

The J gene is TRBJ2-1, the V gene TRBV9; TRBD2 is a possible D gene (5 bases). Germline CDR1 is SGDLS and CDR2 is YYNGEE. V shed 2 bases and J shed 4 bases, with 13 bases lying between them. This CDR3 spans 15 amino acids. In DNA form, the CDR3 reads TGTGCCAGCAGCGTCCTTCTTGGCGGGTACAATGAGCAGTTCTTC. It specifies CASSVLLGGYNEQFF.

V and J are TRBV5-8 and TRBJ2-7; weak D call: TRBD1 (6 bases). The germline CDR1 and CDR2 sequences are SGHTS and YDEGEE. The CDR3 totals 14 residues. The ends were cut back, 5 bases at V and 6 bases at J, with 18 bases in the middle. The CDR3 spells CASREMGAGAEQYF. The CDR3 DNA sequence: TGTGCCAGCAGGGAAATGGGGGCCGGGGCCGAGCAGTACTTC. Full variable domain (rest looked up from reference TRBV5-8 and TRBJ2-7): EAGVTQSPTHLIKTRGQQATLRCSPISGHTSVYWYQQALGLGLQFLLWYDEGEERNRGNFPPRFSGRQFPNYSSELNVNALELEDSALYLCASREMGAGAEQYFGPGTRLTVT.

The CDR3 protein is CASSLVPGQVNIQYF. Written as DNA, the CDR3 is TGTGCCAGCAGTTTGGTCCCGGGACAGGTAAACATTCAGTACTTC. The rearrangement uses TRBV27 and TRBJ2-4; the match to TRBD1 covers 8 bases. Germline V gene sequence: CDR1 MNHEY, CDR2 SMNVEV (reference sequence). The CDR3 is 15 amino acids. V dropped 3 bases and J dropped 6; count of bases not matched to a gene: 7.

CDR3 loop: CASSLGTGTEGNEAFF. In nucleotides, the CDR3 is TGTGCCAGCAGCTTAGGAACCGGGACAGAAGGAAATGAAGCTTTCTTT. This chain connects TRBV7-9 to TRBJ1-1, with 7 positions matching TRBD1. The CDR3 runs to 16 residues. V dropped 1 base and J dropped 7; count of bases not matched to a gene: 12. In germline, CDR1 is SEHNR, CDR2 FQNEAQ (reference sequence).

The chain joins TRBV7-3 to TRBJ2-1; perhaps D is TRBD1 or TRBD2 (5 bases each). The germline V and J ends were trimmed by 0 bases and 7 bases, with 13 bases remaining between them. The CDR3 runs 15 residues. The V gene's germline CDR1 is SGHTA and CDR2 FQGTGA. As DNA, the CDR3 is TGTGCCAGCAGCTTAACGCTCGGGGCGGCGAATGAGCAGTTCTTC. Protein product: CASSLTLGAANEQFF.

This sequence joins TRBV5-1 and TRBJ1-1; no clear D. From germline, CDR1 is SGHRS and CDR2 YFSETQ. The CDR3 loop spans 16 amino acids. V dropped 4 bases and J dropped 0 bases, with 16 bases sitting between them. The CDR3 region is CASSLDIWGMNTEAFF. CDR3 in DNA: TGCGCCAGCAGCCTCGACATCTGGGGTATGAACACTGAAGCTTTCTTT.

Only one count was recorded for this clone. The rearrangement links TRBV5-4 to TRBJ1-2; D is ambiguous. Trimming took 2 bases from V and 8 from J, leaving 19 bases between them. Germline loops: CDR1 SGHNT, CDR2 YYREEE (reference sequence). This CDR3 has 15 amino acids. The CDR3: CASSFPRPDPWGYTF. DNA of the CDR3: TGTGCCAGCAGCTTCCCTCGGCCGGACCCCTGGGGCTACACCTTC.

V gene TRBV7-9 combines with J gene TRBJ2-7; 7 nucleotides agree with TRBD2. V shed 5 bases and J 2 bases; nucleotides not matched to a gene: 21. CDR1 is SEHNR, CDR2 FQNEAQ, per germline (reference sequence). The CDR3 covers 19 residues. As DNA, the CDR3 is TGTGCCAGCAGCGGGCGCGGGAGTCCCCTACTCACGCGTCCCTACGAGCAGTACTTC. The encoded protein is CASSGRGSPLLTRPYEQYF.

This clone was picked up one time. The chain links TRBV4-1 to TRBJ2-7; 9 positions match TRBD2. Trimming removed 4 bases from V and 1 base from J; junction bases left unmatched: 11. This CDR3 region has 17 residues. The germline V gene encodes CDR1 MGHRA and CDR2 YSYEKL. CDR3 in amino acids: CASSPKHLAGTSYEQYF. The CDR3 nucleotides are TGCGCCAGCAGCCCCAAGCATCTAGCGGGGACGTCCTACGAGCAGTACTTC.

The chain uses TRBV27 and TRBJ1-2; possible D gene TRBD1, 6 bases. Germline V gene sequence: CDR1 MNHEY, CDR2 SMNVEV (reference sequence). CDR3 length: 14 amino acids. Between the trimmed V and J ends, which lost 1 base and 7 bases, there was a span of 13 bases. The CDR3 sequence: CASSLFGGALGYTF. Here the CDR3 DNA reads TGTGCCAGCAGTTTATTTGGGGGGGCGCTTGGCTACACCTTC.

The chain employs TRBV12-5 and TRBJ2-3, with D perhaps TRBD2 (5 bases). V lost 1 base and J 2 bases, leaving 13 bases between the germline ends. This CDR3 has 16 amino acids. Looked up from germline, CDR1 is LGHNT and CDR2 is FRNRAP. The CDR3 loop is CASGLDAVRVTDTQYF. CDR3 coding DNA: TGTGCTAGTGGTTTGGACGCCGTGCGGGTCACAGATACGCAGTATTTT.

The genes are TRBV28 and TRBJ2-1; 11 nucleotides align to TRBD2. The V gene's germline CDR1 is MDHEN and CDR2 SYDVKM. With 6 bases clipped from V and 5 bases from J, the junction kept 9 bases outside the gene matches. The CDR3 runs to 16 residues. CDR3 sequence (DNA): TGTGCCAGCAGAATCGAGACTAGCGGGACCAACAATGAGCAGTTCTTC. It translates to CASRIETSGTNNEQFF.

The CDR3 DNA follows: TGTGCCAGCAGTTACACAACAGGGGAGGCAGATACGCAGTATTTT. Its translation: CASSYTTGEADTQYF. The chain carries TRBV6-5 and TRBJ2-3, with a possible D match to TRBD1 (7 bases). From germline, CDR1 is MNHEY and CDR2 SVGAGI. Trimming cost V 2 bases and J 4 bases, with 13 bases left between them. This CDR3 contains 15 residues.

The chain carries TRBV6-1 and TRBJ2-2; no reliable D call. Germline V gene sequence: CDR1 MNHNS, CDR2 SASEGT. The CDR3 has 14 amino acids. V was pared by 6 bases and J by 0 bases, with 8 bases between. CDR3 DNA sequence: TGTGCCAGCAGGGACCTCCCGAACACCGGGGAGCTGTTTTTT. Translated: CASRDLPNTGELFF.

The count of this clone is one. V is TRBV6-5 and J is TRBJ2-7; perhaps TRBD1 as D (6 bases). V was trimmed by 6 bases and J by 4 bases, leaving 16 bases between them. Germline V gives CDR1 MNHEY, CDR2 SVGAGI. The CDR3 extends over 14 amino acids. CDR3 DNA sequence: TGTGCCAGCAGCCACACGGACAGTCGGTACGAGCAGTACTTC. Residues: CASSHTDSRYEQYF.

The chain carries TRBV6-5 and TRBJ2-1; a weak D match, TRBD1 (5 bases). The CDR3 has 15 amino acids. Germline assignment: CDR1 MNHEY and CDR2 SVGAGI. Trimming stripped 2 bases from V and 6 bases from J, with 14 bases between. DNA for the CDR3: TGTGCCAGCAGTTACGGGCAGGGCTTCCGCAATGAGCAGTTCTTC. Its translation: CASSYGQGFRNEQFF.

The CDR3 loop reads CASNSRTDTQYF. CDR3 DNA: TGTGCCAGCAACTCCCGCACAGATACGCAGTATTTT. V and J are TRBV27 and TRBJ2-3, with D unclear. V was clipped by 7 bases and J by 1 base, with 6 bases between them. The CDR3 length is 12 residues. Germline V gives CDR1 MNHEY, CDR2 SMNVEV (reference sequence).

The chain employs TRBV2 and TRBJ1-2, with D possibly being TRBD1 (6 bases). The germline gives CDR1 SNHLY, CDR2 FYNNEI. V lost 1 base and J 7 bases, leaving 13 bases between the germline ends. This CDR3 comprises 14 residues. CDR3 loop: CASSEVGRGRGYTF. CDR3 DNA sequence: TGTGCCAGCAGTGAAGTAGGCAGGGGCCGTGGCTACACCTTC.